The present entry profiles one TCR beta chain with its context. This entry is derived from a study of OX40 agonist ivuxolimab in advanced cancers. Across the study: Patients received ivuxolimab, an agonistic anti-OX40 (CD134) antibody. Of mixed ages from roughly 23 to 85 and averaging roughly 64 years, the group was roughly 85% male. Partial responses, seen in three patients, involved one hepatocellular carcinoma and two cutaneous melanomas.

The CDR3 length is 11 residues. V was clipped by 5 bases and J by 0 bases, with 2 bases between them. Germline-derived CDR1 and CDR2 are SNHLY and FYNNEI. The data were produced by immunoSEQ multiplex PCR, yet TCRdb's version contains in-frame clones alone and is incomplete. This sample has around 80,000 clones; roughly 91% occur once, and the top ten carry 2.3%. V and J are TRBV2 and TRBJ2-7; D gene uncertain. The sample here was CD4+ or CD8+ T cells sorted from blood, taken in a trial of the OX40 agonist ivuxolimab. The TCR sequence derives from an adult with an advanced solid tumor such as melanoma, head and neck, liver or kidney cancer. This CDR3 is CASSYSYEQYF. DNA for the CDR3: TGTGCCAGCAGTTACTCCTACGAGCAGTACTTC.